This T cell receptor (beta chain) was identified during a study of blood T cells in healthy people across ages (dated by TCRdb to between 2014 and 2017). Context from the whole study: In model experiments, template switching captured about one uniquely barcoded TCR beta cDNA molecule for every two T cells. Age-related changes in TCR beta repertoire diversity were measured in the study by deep sequencing normalized with unique cDNA molecular identifiers. To avoid experimental bias, donors of different ages were spread randomly across the sequencing lanes. For two donors (one aged 18 to 30 and one aged 80 or older), the study analyzed two additional independent replicas of 1 million unique cDNA reads from the same blood draw. The donors were divided into four age groups: young (average approximately 17 years), middle-aged (roughly 40), aged (around 67) and long-lived (roughly 86).

Library preparation was by 5' RACE. This sample was sequenced with an Illumina HiSeq 2500. A second PCR of roughly 7 to 11 cycles was performed with a sample-barcoded 5' primer and a J-beta primer mix. A unique molecular identifier was introduced onto each TCR beta cDNA molecule by a template-switch 5' adaptor carrying 12 random nucleotides. At least 2.5 million CDR3-containing paired-end reads were obtained from each sample. First-strand cDNA synthesis was performed from all RNA using the Mint cDNA synthesis kit, with priming by a TRBC-specific oligonucleotide. After uracil-DNA glycosylase treatment, a first 18-cycle PCR used universal primers M1SS and BC2_uni_R on all cDNA. In the original analysis: For normalization, 1 million high-quality reads were randomly selected from each sample, with every read carrying a distinct molecular identifier. Reads with shared molecular identifiers were discarded instead of being binned into consensus sequences. MiTCR, set to a Q25 quality threshold and the strictest error-elimination algorithm, was used for CDR3 identification, clonotype clustering and error correction. A nonparametric unseen species model with Euler transformation was used to estimate a lower bound on total TCR beta diversity. TCRdb cleaned the public reads at Q25 with fastp, built clones with MiXCR and kept in-frame beta chains. CDR3 protein duplicates are merged, each entry listing the most common genes and DNA. The V and J calls were determined by TCRdb, not by the authors. Recorded for this sample are about 730,000 distinct CDR3 sequences; roughly 47% of them occurred a single time. The ten largest clones represent around 20% of the sample.

As concerns this clonotype: Which antigen it targets is not known. No much larger clonotype is one base removed from it; base qualities were not supplied.

Trimming takes 0 bases from V and 6 bases from J, and the germline ends sit 9 bases apart. The CDR3 runs 14 amino acids, cysteine and phenylalanine included. Of the read, only the CDR3 DNA is kept; its 42 bases are in frame from base 1. From the germline V gene, CDR1 is SGDLS and CDR2 is YYNGEE. The paper as a whole reports these results and caveats: Compared with the aged group, the long-lived group had more naive CD4+ T cells, fewer expanded clones and increased TCR diversity, suggesting age selection. There was a strong correlation between observed TCR beta diversity and the percentage of naive T cells measured by flow cytometry. Because profiling used bulk unsorted PBMCs, naive and antigen-experienced compartments could not be compared conclusively. Because donor CMV infection status was unknown, age-related changes in expanded clonotypes were potentially confounded. Estimates of total diversity based on one million sequenced T cells were considered lower bounds and underestimates. As age increased, observed TCR beta diversity per million T cells dropped in a roughly linear way, and a significant reduction was already evident by age 40.

Donors were 35 to 40 systemically healthy Caucasian individuals from Russia aged roughly 6 to 95 years. About 10 milliliters of peripheral blood were collected from each donor into EDTA-treated Vacutainer tubes. Ficoll-Paque density-gradient centrifugation was used to isolate PBMCs, with at least 7 million obtained per sample. Trizol reagent was used to extract total RNA from PBMCs, with at least 5.5 micrograms per sample. For every donor, flow cytometry on a PBMC aliquot measured the percentage of naive CD45RAhigh/CD27high T cells. Recombination linked TRBV9 to TRBJ1-4, with no confidently assigned D gene. This receptor was identified in a woman aged 60-75 years in good health. Source material: blood. Read as DNA, the sequence is TGTGCCAGCAGCGTAGGCCAGATTCATGAAAAACTGTTTTTT. This encodes CASSVGQIHEKLFF.